A selection of T cell receptor beta chains follows, all from one sample in a study of a mutant IDH1 vaccine in newly diagnosed glioma. Sequencing used immunoSEQ multiplex PCR; TCRdb keeps in-frame clones, though not all of them. Found here are tens of thousands of clones, roughly 80% of them singletons; the top ten hold 5% to 5.5%. Material: PBMCs, obtained from a glioma patient treated with radiotherapy, temozolomide or both. The receptor set was obtained from a man aged 40-55 years with glioma. Some clones in this sample may be carry-over from other donors' samples. Each CDR3 is given with its conserved first and last residue. Each record gives: CDR3 DNA, CDR3 protein, CDR3 length, clone size, D gene, J gene, V gene. A D gene is named only where the DNA matches it firmly. The size of a clone is reported for some rows only, either as once, few or many, or as a class for expanded clones.

TGCAGCGTTGATAAATCGGGCAAACTGTTTTTT | CSVDKSGKLFF | 11 | few | - | TRBJ1-4 | TRBV29-1
TGTGCCAGCAGCTTGAGGCAAGAGACCCAGTACTTC | CASSLRQETQYF | 12 | - | - | TRBJ2-5 | TRBV5-4
TGTGCCAGCAGCAAGATGGGGCAGAGCTCCTACGAGCAGTACTTC | CASSKMGQSSYEQYF | 15 | - | - | TRBJ2-7 | TRBV7-9
TGTGCCAGCAGAGCAGAGGACAGGGCGAACACTGAAGCTTTCTTT | CASRAEDRANTEAFF | 15 | - | TRBD1 | TRBJ1-1 | TRBV6-4
TGTGCCAGCAGTGAAGGTCCAGGTCTGGGCCCTGAAGCTTTCTTT | CASSEGPGLGPEAFF | 15 | - | - | TRBJ1-1 | TRBV2
TGTGCCATCAGTGGGGAGGTAGGGTTCTCCTACGAGCAGTACTTC | CAISGEVGFSYEQYF | 15 | - | - | TRBJ2-7 | TRBV10-3
TGTGCCAGCAGTTTTACAGGAGGGTTAAAAGAGACCCAGTACTTC | CASSFTGGLKETQYF | 15 | - | - | TRBJ2-5 | TRBV27
TGTGCCAGCAGCGTAGGTTCCAGTAAGGGGAGCGGAAAACTGTTTTTT | CASSVGSSKGSGKLFF | 16 | - | - | TRBJ1-4 | TRBV9
TGTGCCAGCAGTTACGCAGGGGCCTACGAGCAGTACTTC | CASSYAGAYEQYF | 13 | - | - | TRBJ2-7 | TRBV6-5
TGTGCCAGCAGTGGAGCGGGGGTCCTAGGGGAGACCCAGTACTTC | CASSGAGVLGETQYF | 15 | - | TRBD2 | TRBJ2-5 | TRBV2
TGTGCCAGCAGCTTAATGGGGGCTGGGGCCAACGTCCTGACTTTC | CASSLMGAGANVLTF | 15 | - | - | TRBJ2-6 | TRBV7-9
TGTGCCAGTAGTATAGAAGGGGGGCCTGTCTATGGCTACACCTTC | CASSIEGGPVYGYTF | 15 | - | - | TRBJ1-2 | TRBV19
TGTGCCAGCAGCTTAGACGGCTCCAGGATGAACACTGAAGCTTTCTTT | CASSLDGSRMNTEAFF | 16 | - | - | TRBJ1-1 | TRBV7-9
TGTGCCAGCAGCTTAGGGATCGGTGTTTTTACGCAGTATTTT | CASSLGIGVFTQYF | 14 | few | - | TRBJ2-3 | TRBV7-9
TGTGCCAGCAGCGTTTTGGGGAACACTGAAGCTTTCTTT | CASSVLGNTEAFF | 13 | - | - | TRBJ1-1 | TRBV9
TGTGCCACCAGCAGAAGACTTCTCGGTTTTGCAACTAATGAAAAACTGTTTTTT | CATSRRLLGFATNEKLFF | 18 | - | - | TRBJ1-4 | TRBV15
TGTGCCAGCAGCCAATTTGTGGGGGGGCCCCCCCAGTTCTTC | CASSQFVGGPPQFF | 14 | - | - | TRBJ2-1 | TRBV14
TGTGCCAGCAGCCAAGATAGCGCGGTGGAGCAGTTCTTC | CASSQDSAVEQFF | 13 | - | - | TRBJ2-1 | TRBV4-2
TGCGCCAGCAGCCAAGCCCGGACAGCCTCCTACGAGCAGTACTTC | CASSQARTASYEQYF | 15 | - | - | TRBJ2-7 | TRBV4-1
TGTGCCAGCAGTTTAGGTAGCAATCAGCCCCAGCATTTT | CASSLGSNQPQHF | 13 | - | - | TRBJ1-5 | TRBV27
TGCACCAGCAGCCACGGGGGAGGGTATGAAAAACTGTTTTTT | CTSSHGGGYEKLFF | 14 | - | - | TRBJ1-4 | TRBV1
TGTGCCAGCAGCGGTGGGGACTATCGAGGGGAAGAGCAGTACTTC | CASSGGDYRGEEQYF | 15 | - | TRBD2 | TRBJ2-7 | TRBV5-6
TGTGCCAGCTCGGGACTCTGGAAGTCGGAGACCCAGTACTTC | CASSGLWKSETQYF | 14 | once | - | TRBJ2-5 | TRBV7-6
TGCGCCAGCAGTGGGGAGACCACTGAAGCTTTCTTT | CASSGETTEAFF | 12 | - | - | TRBJ1-1 | TRBV5-1
TGCGCCAGCAGCTTGGCGGGTGATAGCAATCAGCCCCAGCATTTT | CASSLAGDSNQPQHF | 15 | - | - | TRBJ1-5 | TRBV5-1
TGCAGCGTTGTTTCCGGGAATGGCTACACCTTC | CSVVSGNGYTF | 11 | few | - | TRBJ1-2 | TRBV29-1
TGTGCCAGCAGTTCAGTTATTCTTTCACCCCTCCACTTT | CASSSVILSPLHF | 13 | - | - | TRBJ1-6 | TRBV6-5
TGTGCCAGCACTAGTCGGGGAAACATTCAGTACTTC | CASTSRGNIQYF | 12 | - | - | TRBJ2-4 | TRBV6-5
TGCAGCGTAGCCAAAGATGAAGCTTTCTTT | CSVAKDEAFF | 10 | - | - | TRBJ1-1 | TRBV29-1
TGTGCCAGCAGTTACCGGCCTGAAGCTTTCTTT | CASSYRPEAFF | 11 | - | - | TRBJ1-1 | TRBV6-8
TGTGCCAGCAGTTCATCTGTGAACACTGAAGCTTTCTTT | CASSSSVNTEAFF | 13 | - | - | TRBJ1-1 | TRBV6-5
TGTGCCAGCAGGGGGGGTACACGGACCCAGTACTTC | CASRGGTRTQYF | 12 | - | - | TRBJ2-5 | TRBV2
TGTGCCAGCAGTGAAGAAGACTTCAATCAGCCCCAGCATTTT | CASSEEDFNQPQHF | 14 | - | - | TRBJ1-5 | TRBV2
TGTGCCAGCAGCTTAGCGCGGGCGGCTGGAAACACCATATATTTT | CASSLARAAGNTIYF | 15 | - | - | TRBJ1-3 | TRBV7-9
TGTGCCAGCAGCGACCCCGTGGGCCAGGGGGGCGGCTACACCTTC | CASSDPVGQGGGYTF | 15 | - | TRBD1 | TRBJ1-2 | TRBV2
TGTGCCAGTTCCCCCCTCCAGGGTAACAATCAGCCCCAGCATTTT | CASSPLQGNNQPQHF | 15 | - | - | TRBJ1-5 | TRBV19
TGTGCCAGCAGGGACCCCCAAGCTGGGGCCAACGTCCTGACTTTC | CASRDPQAGANVLTF | 15 | once | - | TRBJ2-6 | TRBV13
TGCGCCAGCAGCCAAGTTGGGACAGGGAGGGAAAAACTGTTTTTT | CASSQVGTGREKLFF | 15 | - | TRBD1 | TRBJ1-4 | TRBV4-1
TGTGCCAGCAGCCACTGGGGGGTCCAAGAGACCCAGTACTTC | CASSHWGVQETQYF | 14 | - | - | TRBJ2-5 | TRBV7-2
TGTGCCAGCAGTGTCCCGGGACTAGCGGGGGGGCAGTTCTTC | CASSVPGLAGGQFF | 14 | - | TRBD2 | TRBJ2-1 | TRBV2
TGCAGTGCTAGAGGACAAACCCAGTACTTC | CSARGQTQYF | 10 | - | - | TRBJ2-5 | TRBV20-1